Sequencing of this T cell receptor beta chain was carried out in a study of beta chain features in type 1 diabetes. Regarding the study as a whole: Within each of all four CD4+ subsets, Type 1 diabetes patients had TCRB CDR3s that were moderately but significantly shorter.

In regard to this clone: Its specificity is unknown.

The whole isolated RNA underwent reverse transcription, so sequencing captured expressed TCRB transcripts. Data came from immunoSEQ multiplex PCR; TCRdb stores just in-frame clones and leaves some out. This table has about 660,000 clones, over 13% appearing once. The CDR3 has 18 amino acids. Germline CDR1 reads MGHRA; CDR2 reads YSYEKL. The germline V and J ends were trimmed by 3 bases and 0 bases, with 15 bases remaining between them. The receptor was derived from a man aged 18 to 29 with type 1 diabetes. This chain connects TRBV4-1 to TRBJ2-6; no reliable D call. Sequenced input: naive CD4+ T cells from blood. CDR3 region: CASSQRHETVSGANVLTF. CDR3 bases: TGCGCCAGCAGCCAGAGACATGAGACGGTCTCTGGGGCCAACGTCCTGACTTTC.